This T cell receptor (beta chain) was obtained from a study of vaccination effects on CD4 cells after COVID-19. This clone was seen more than once but under ten times. Its antigen is unknown. Profiled with immunoSEQ multiplex PCR; TCRdb holds only in-frame clones, not every one. The data contain fewer than 20,000 clones, approximately 80% of them seen just once; the ten biggest clones take up approximately 17%. Expansion with viral peptide pools was applied to antigen-specific CD4+ T cells by the ViraFEST assay prior to sequencing. Following culture for around 10 days, CD4+ T cells were isolated. Every participant took two doses of the BNT162b2 or mRNA-1273 vaccine. Germline trimming cut 4 bases from V and 4 bases from J; bases unmatched to any gene: 6. The germline gives CDR1 SGHRS, CDR2 YFSETQ. CDR3 length equals 15 residues.

The V call is TRBV5-1, the J call TRBJ1-3, with TRBD1 matching over 9 bases. Material: CD4+ T cells from PBMCs cultured with HCoV-NL63 spike peptides, obtained after COVID-19 vaccination. This clonotype was sampled from a human donor who received a COVID-19 vaccine. The CDR3 coding sequence is TGCGCCAGCAGCCCGGGACAGGGAGCGGGAAACACCATATATTTT. Translating it yields CASSPGQGAGNTIYF.